A selection of T cell receptor beta chains follows, all from one sample in a study of sequential checkpoint blockade in melanoma. The repertoire was sequenced with immunoSEQ multiplex PCR; TCRdb's copy has only in-frame clones and lacks some. The repertoire holds about 2,500 clones, with 20% to 25% as singletons. The sequencing used tumor tissue (inferred from file names), collected from a patient given nivolumab and ipilimumab in sequence. The origin of the receptors is a human donor with melanoma. Both conserved end residues are part of each CDR3. Fields, in order: CDR3 DNA, CDR3 protein, J gene, clone size, V gene, D gene. D genes are given only for firm matches. Rows may omit the clone size; those that give it use once, few, many or a size class.

CDR3 DNA: TGTGCCTGGAGCCGAGGGAATACGCAGTATTTT
CDR3 protein: CAWSRGNTQYF
J gene: TRBJ2-3
clone size: .
V gene: TRBV30
D gene: .

CDR3 DNA: TGTGCCAGCTCAGTGTCGGGACAGGGCTCCTACGAGCAGTACTTC
CDR3 protein: CASSVSGQGSYEQYF
J gene: TRBJ2-7
clone size: .
V gene: TRBV18
D gene: TRBD1

CDR3 DNA: TGTGCCAGCAGTAGGGTCGTGAGCTCCTACAATGAGCAGTTCTTC
CDR3 protein: CASSRVVSSYNEQFF
J gene: TRBJ2-1
clone size: few
V gene: TRBV11-3
D gene: .

CDR3 DNA: TGTGCCAGTAGTATCAGGGACAATCAGCCCCAGCATTTT
CDR3 protein: CASSIRDNQPQHF
J gene: TRBJ1-5
clone size: .
V gene: TRBV19
D gene: .

CDR3 DNA: TGTGCCAGCAGCTTACTAGCGGGCCCCACAGATACGCAGTATTTT
CDR3 protein: CASSLLAGPTDTQYF
J gene: TRBJ2-3
clone size: many
V gene: TRBV7-6
D gene: TRBD2

CDR3 DNA: TGCGCCAGCAGCCAGGACATCCTAAGCGGCTATGGCTACACCTTC
CDR3 protein: CASSQDILSGYGYTF
J gene: TRBJ1-2
clone size: few
V gene: TRBV4-1
D gene: .

CDR3 DNA: TGTGCCATCAGTGAGGTGAACAATCAGCCCCAGCATTTT
CDR3 protein: CAISEVNNQPQHF
J gene: TRBJ1-5
clone size: medium-sized
V gene: TRBV10-3
D gene: .

CDR3 DNA: TGTGCCAGCGTTGGTAGTCGAGAGCTGTTTTTT
CDR3 protein: CASVGSRELFF
J gene: TRBJ2-2
clone size: once
V gene: TRBV12-5
D gene: .

CDR3 DNA: TGTGCCAGCAGTCGGGGGACTAGCAGGGCCGATACGCAGTATTTT
CDR3 protein: CASSRGTSRADTQYF
J gene: TRBJ2-3
clone size: few
V gene: TRBV11-3
D gene: TRBD2

CDR3 DNA: TGTGCCTGGAGTATAGATAATAGCAATCAGCCCCAGCATTTT
CDR3 protein: CAWSIDNSNQPQHF
J gene: TRBJ1-5
clone size: .
V gene: TRBV30
D gene: .

CDR3 DNA: TGTGCTAGTGGTTTGGGGACGGGGAGGAGTGAGCAGTTCTTC
CDR3 protein: CASGLGTGRSEQFF
J gene: TRBJ2-1
clone size: .
V gene: TRBV12-5
D gene: .

CDR3 DNA: TGTGCCAGCAGTTACTCGGGGCTAGCGGTTCCCAAAAACATTCAGTACTTC
CDR3 protein: CASSYSGLAVPKNIQYF
J gene: TRBJ2-4
clone size: .
V gene: TRBV6-8
D gene: TRBD2

CDR3 DNA: TGTGCCATCAGCCAGGCGCCATGGAGGATGAACGGGGAGACCCAGTACTTC
CDR3 protein: CAISQAPWRMNGETQYF
J gene: TRBJ2-5
clone size: .
V gene: TRBV6-8
D gene: .

CDR3 DNA: TGTGCCAGCAGCCCGGGAGGATTCTCGTCGGATACGCAGTATTTT
CDR3 protein: CASSPGGFSSDTQYF
J gene: TRBJ2-3
clone size: many
V gene: TRBV11-3
D gene: TRBD2

CDR3 DNA: TGTGCCAGCAGTTTAGCAGGAGGGACGGGCGAGCAGTACTTC
CDR3 protein: CASSLAGGTGEQYF
J gene: TRBJ2-7
clone size: .
V gene: TRBV28
D gene: .

CDR3 DNA: TGTGCCAGTAGTATAAGTGGGTCGAACACTGAAGCTTTCTTT
CDR3 protein: CASSISGSNTEAFF
J gene: TRBJ1-1
clone size: .
V gene: TRBV19
D gene: .

CDR3 DNA: TGTGCCAGTACCCCCGGGGCAAGGATTGAGACCCAGTACTTC
CDR3 protein: CASTPGARIETQYF
J gene: TRBJ2-5
clone size: .
V gene: TRBV19
D gene: .

CDR3 DNA: TGTGCCAGCAGCTTGGCGACGGACAGCGACGGGACTAACTATGGCTACACCTTC
CDR3 protein: CASSLATDSDGTNYGYTF
J gene: TRBJ1-2
clone size: many
V gene: TRBV11-3
D gene: .

CDR3 DNA: TGTGCCAGTAGTCCCCGGGGCAAGAACACTGAAGCTTTCTTT
CDR3 protein: CASSPRGKNTEAFF
J gene: TRBJ1-1
clone size: few
V gene: TRBV19
D gene: .

CDR3 DNA: TGTGCCAGCAGTTCGGGCAGGGGTGGAAACACCATATATTTT
CDR3 protein: CASSSGRGGNTIYF
J gene: TRBJ1-3
clone size: few
V gene: TRBV6-8
D gene: .

CDR3 DNA: TGTGCCAGCAGCTTGGGACAGGGGTCCGGGGAGCTGTTTTTT
CDR3 protein: CASSLGQGSGELFF
J gene: TRBJ2-2
clone size: medium-sized
V gene: TRBV11-3
D gene: TRBD1

CDR3 DNA: TGTGCCAGTAGTATGACAGGGAGCGGTGAGCAGTTCTTC
CDR3 protein: CASSMTGSGEQFF
J gene: TRBJ2-1
clone size: .
V gene: TRBV19
D gene: TRBD1

CDR3 DNA: TGTGCCAGCAGCTTAGGGGGGGACAGGGCTTCACCCCTCCACTTT
CDR3 protein: CASSLGGDRASPLHF
J gene: TRBJ1-6
clone size: .
V gene: TRBV11-3
D gene: TRBD1

CDR3 DNA: TGTGCCAGCAGCTTGGGGGACAGGGCATTGGGGGAGCTGTTTTTT
CDR3 protein: CASSLGDRALGELFF
J gene: TRBJ2-2
clone size: .
V gene: TRBV7-6
D gene: TRBD1

CDR3 DNA: TGTGCCAGCAGTCTCACCGGGACCCTGGGTGCTGAGCAGTTCTTC
CDR3 protein: CASSLTGTLGAEQFF
J gene: TRBJ2-1
clone size: few
V gene: TRBV28
D gene: .

CDR3 DNA: TGTGCCAGCCGAAACAGTAACTATGGCTACACCTTC
CDR3 protein: CASRNSNYGYTF
J gene: TRBJ1-2
clone size: few
V gene: TRBV6-8
D gene: .